This T cell receptor (beta chain) was identified in a study of T cell responses to AZD1222 COVID-19 vaccine. Assay: immunoSEQ multiplex PCR; the TCRdb copy retains only in-frame clones and omits some. The sample records about 120,000 clones, around 90% being singletons. With V trimmed by 7 bases and J by 7 bases, 9 bases remained unmatched. CDR3 length: 15 amino acids. Germline CDR1 is LNHDA and CDR2 is SQIVND (reference sequence). The source of this sequence is an adult who received the AZD1222 COVID-19 vaccine. Specimen: peripheral blood, collected 28 days after the second AZD1222 dose. The chain couples TRBV19 to TRBJ1-6, with TRBD1 identical over 8 bases. CDR3 coding DNA: TGTGCCAGTACCCTGACAGGGGCGGCCAATTCACCCCTCCACTTT. Translated, it gives CASTLTGAANSPLHF.